This T cell receptor beta chain originates from a study of blood T cell repertoires in COVID-19. Under the authors' procedure: Researchers report that nucleated cell counts were estimated from reference gene primer amplification. Only in-frame clones appear in the TCRdb table, and some are missing; sequencing was by immunoSEQ multiplex PCR. V and J calls and clone size are those listed in that table; D and trimming were worked out from the DNA. The sample has 95,000 to 110,000 clones, 89% seen once. V was shortened by 1 base and J by 2 bases, with 12 bases between the two germline ends. Looked up from germline, CDR1 is LGHDT and CDR2 is YNNKEL (reference sequence). This CDR3 region has 15 residues.

The receptor's source is a middle-aged man with active or convalescent COVID-19. This chain connects TRBV3-1 (or the pseudogene TRBV3-2) to TRBJ2-7; perhaps TRBD2 as D (6 bases). Sequenced: peripheral blood. The CDR3 nucleotides are TGTGCCAGCAGCCAAGGCGCGGGGTCGACCTACGAGCAGTACTTC. This sequence encodes CASSQGAGSTYEQYF.